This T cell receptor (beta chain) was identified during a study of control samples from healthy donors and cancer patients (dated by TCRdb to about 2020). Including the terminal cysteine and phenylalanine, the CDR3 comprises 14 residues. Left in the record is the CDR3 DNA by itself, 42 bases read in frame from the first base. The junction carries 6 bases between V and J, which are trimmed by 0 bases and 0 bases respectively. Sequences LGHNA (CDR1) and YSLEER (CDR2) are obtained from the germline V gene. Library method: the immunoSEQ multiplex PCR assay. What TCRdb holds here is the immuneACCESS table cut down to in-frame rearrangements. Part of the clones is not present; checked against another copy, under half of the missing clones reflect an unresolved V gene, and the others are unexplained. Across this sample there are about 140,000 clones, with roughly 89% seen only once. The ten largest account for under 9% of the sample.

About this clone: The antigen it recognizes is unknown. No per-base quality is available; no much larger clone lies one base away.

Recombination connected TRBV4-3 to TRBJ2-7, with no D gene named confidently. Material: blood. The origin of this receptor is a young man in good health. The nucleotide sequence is TGCGCCAGCAGCCAAGATATGGGCTCCTACGAGCAGTACTTC. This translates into CASSQDMGSYEQYF.